This T cell receptor beta chain came from a study of OX40 agonist ivuxolimab in advanced cancers. Study at large: Treatment of patients was with ivuxolimab, an agonistic anti-OX40 (CD134) antibody.

Study-wide findings and caveats: In general, CD8+ T cells held more expanded clones than CD4+ did, on average. Both CD4+ and CD8+ T cell populations in blood had undergone clonal expansion by week 6 at 0.1 to 3.0 mg/kg.

The CDR3 contains 17 residues. V trimming: 1 base; J trimming: 8 bases; junction bases outside the gene matches: 13. The germline V gene has CDR1 MGHRA and CDR2 YSYEKL. Prior autoimmune disease or systemic immunosuppression barred patients. In the case of this clone: The antigen is undetermined.

Data came from immunoSEQ multiplex PCR; TCRdb stores just in-frame clones and leaves some out. In the table there are about 38,000 clones, nearly 90% of which are singletons. This receptor was obtained from an adult with an advanced solid tumor such as melanoma, head and neck, liver or kidney cancer. The chain employs TRBV4-1 and TRBJ1-4; 7 bases are shared with TRBD1. The sequencing here drew on CD4+ or CD8+ T cells sorted from blood, taken in a trial of the OX40 agonist ivuxolimab. CDR3 region: CASSQVGARQGWEKLFF. CDR3 DNA: TGCGCCAGCAGCCAAGTTGGGGCCAGACAGGGTTGGGAAAAACTGTTTTTT.